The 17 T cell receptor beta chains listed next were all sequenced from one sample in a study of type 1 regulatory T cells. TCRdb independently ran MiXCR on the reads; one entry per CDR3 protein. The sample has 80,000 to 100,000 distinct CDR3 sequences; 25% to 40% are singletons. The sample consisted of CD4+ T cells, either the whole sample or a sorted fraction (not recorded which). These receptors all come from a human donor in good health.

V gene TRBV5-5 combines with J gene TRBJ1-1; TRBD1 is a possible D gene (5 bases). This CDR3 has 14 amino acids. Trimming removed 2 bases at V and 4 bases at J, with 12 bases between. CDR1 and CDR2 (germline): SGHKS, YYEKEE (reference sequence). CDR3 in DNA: TGTGCCAGCAGCTTTACAGGTGATTCCACTGAAGCTTTCTTT. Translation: CASSFTGDSTEAFF. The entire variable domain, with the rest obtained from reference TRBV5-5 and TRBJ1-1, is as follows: DAGVTQSPTHLIKTRGQQVTLRCSPISGHKSVSWYQQVLGQGPQFIFQYYEKEERGRGNFPDRFSARQFPNYSSELNVNALLLGDSALYLCASSFTGDSTEAFFGQGTRLTVV.

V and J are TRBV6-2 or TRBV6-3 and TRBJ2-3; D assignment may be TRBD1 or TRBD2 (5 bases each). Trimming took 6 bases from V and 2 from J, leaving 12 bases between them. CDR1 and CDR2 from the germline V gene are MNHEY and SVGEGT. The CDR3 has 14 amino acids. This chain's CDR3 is CASRFRDHTDTQYF. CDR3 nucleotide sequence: TGTGCCAGCAGATTCCGGGACCACACAGATACGCAGTATTTT.

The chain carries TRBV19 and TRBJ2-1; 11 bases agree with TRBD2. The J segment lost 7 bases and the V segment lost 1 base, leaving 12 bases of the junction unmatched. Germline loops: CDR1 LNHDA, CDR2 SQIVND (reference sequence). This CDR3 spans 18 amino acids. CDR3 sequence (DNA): TGTGCCAGTAGTATAGGTCGATTGGGAACTAGCGGGGGTAATGAGCAGTTCTTC. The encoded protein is CASSIGRLGTSGGNEQFF. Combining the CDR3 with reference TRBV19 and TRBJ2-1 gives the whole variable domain DGGITQSPKYLFRKEGQNVTLSCEQNLNHDAMYWYRQDPGQGLRLIYYSQIVNDFQKGDIAEGYSVSREKKESFPLTVTSAQKNPTAFYLCASSIGRLGTSGGNEQFFGPGTRLTVL.

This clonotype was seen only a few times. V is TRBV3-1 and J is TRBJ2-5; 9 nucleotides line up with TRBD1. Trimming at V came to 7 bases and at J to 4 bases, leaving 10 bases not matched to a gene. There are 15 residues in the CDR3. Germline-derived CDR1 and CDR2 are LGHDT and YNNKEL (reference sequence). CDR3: CASNLRLGQGETQYF. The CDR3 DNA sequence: TGTGCCAGCAACCTTCGACTGGGACAGGGAGAGACCCAGTACTTC.

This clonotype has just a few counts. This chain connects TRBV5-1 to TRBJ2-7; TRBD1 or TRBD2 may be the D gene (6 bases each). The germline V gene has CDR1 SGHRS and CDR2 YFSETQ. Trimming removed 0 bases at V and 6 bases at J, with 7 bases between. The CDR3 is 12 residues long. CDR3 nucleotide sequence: TGCGCCAGCAGCTTGGAGGGGGGCGAGCAGTACTTC. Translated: CASSLEGGEQYF.

The CDR3, as DNA: TGCAGTGCTCCGGGACTAGCGGAGATCTTGGGGGAGACCCAGTTCTTC. Its protein is CSAPGLAEILGETQFF. The chain combines TRBV20-1 with TRBJ2-5; 11 positions match TRBD2. The J call is uncertain, as TRBJ2-1 better fits the DNA end. Germline CDR1 and CDR2: DFQATT and SNEGSKA (reference sequence). This CDR3 is 16 amino acids long.

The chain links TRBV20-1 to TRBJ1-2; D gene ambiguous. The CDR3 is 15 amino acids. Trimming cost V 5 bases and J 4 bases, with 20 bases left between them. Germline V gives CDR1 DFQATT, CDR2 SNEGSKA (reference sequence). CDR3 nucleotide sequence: TGCAGTGCTGATAGCGTGAGAGAAGGCGCCTATGGCTACACCTTC. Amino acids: CSADSVREGAYGYTF.

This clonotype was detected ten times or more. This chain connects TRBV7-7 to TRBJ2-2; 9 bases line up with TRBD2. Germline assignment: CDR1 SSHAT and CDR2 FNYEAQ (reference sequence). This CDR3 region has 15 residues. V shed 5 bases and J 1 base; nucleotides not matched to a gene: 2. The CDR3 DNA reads TGTGCCAGCAGCCCACTAGCGGGGAACACCGGGGAGCTGTTTTTT. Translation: CASSPLAGNTGELFF.

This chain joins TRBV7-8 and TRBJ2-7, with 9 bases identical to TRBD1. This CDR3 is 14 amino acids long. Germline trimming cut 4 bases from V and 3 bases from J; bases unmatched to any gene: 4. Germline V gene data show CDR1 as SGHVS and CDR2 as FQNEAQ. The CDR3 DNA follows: TGTGCCAGCAGCTCAACGGGACAGGGCTACGAGCAGTACTTC. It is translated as CASSSTGQGYEQYF.

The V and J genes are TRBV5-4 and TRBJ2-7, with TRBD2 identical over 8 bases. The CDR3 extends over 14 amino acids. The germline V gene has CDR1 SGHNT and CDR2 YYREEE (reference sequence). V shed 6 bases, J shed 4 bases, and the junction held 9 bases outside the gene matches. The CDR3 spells CASKIGGGAYEQYF. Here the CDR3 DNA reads TGTGCCAGCAAAATCGGGGGGGGCGCTTACGAGCAGTACTTC.

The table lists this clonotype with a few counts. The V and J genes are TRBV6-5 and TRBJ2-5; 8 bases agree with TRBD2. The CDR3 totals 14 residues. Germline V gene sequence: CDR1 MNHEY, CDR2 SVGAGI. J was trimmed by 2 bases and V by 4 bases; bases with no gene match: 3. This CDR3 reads CASSFGLAQETQYF. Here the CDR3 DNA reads TGTGCCAGCAGTTTCGGACTAGCACAAGAGACCCAGTACTTC.

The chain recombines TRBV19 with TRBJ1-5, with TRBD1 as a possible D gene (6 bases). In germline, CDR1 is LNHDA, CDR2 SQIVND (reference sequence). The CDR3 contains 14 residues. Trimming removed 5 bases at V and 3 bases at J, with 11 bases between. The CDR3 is CASSPPGVNQPQHF. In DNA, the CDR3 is TGTGCCAGTAGTCCCCCAGGGGTCAATCAGCCCCAGCATTTT. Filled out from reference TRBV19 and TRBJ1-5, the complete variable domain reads DGGITQSPKYLFRKEGQNVTLSCEQNLNHDAMYWYRQDPGQGLRLIYYSQIVNDFQKGDIAEGYSVSREKKESFPLTVTSAQKNPTAFYLCASSPPGVNQPQHFGDGTRLSIL.

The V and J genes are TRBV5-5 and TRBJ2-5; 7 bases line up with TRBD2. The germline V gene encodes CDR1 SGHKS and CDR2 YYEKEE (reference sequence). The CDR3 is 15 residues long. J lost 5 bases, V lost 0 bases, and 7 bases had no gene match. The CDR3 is CASSLGSQGGETQYF. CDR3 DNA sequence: TGTGCCAGCAGCTTGGGATCGCAGGGAGGGGAGACCCAGTACTTC.

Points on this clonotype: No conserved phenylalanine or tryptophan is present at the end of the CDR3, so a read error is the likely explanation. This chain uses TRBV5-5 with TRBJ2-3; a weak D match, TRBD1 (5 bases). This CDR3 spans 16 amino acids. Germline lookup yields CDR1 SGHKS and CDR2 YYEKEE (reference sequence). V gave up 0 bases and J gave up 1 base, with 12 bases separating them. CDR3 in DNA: TGTGCCAGCAGCTTGGATGCCTTAGGGGGCACAGATACGCAGTATTAT. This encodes CASSLDALGGTDTQYY.

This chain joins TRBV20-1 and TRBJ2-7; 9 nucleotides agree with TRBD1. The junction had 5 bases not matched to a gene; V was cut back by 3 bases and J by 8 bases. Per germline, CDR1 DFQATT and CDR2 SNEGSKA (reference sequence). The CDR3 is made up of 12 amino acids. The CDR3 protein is CSARWDRAQQYF. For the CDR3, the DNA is TGCAGTGCTAGGTGGGACAGGGCCCAGCAGTACTTC.

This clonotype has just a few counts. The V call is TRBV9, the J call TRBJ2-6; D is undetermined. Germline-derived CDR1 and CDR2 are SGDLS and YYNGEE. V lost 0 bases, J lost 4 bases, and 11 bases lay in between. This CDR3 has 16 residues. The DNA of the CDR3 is TGTGCCAGCAGCGTAGGAGGAAGGCCCGGGGCCAACGTCCTGACTTTC. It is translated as CASSVGGRPGANVLTF.

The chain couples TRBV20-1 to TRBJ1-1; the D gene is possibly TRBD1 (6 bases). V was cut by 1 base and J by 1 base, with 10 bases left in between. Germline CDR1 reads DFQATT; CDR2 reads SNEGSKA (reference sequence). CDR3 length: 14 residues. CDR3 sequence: CSARVGRGNTEAFF. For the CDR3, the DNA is TGCAGTGCTAGAGTCGGCAGGGGGAACACTGAAGCTTTCTTT.